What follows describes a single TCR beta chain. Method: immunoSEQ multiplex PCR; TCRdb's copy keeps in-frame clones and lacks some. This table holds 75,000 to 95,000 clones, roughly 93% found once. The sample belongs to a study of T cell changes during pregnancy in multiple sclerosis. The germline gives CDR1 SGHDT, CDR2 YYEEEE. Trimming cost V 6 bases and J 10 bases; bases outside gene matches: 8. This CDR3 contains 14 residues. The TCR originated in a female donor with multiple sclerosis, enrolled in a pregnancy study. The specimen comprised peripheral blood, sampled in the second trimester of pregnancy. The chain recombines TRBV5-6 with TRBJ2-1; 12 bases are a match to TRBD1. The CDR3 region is CASIRDRGLGEQFF. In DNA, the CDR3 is TGTGCCAGCATAAGGGACAGGGGGCTTGGAGAGCAGTTCTTC.